A selection of T cell receptor beta chains follows, all from one sample in a study of T cells in Graves' hyperthyroidism and ophthalmopathy. TCRdb passed the multiplex PCR reads through MiXCR, listing each CDR3 protein once. The table shows about 290,000 distinct CDR3 sequences, with roughly an eighth occurring only once. The sequencing sample was made of blood. Every receptor here comes from a middle-aged woman with Graves' hyperthyroidism. Both conserved end residues are part of each CDR3. The D gene is left open where the match is weak. The listing skips clone size in some rows; elsewhere it reads once, few, many or a size class.

d_call j_call v_call clone_size cdr3_nt cdr3_aa
- TRBJ2-5 TRBV19 few TGTGCCAGTAGTTCAAATAGGGGAGAGACCCAGTACTTC CASSSNRGETQYF
- TRBJ1-4 TRBV7-2 - TGTGCCAGCAGCTTGGGGGGGAGTCCAACTAATGAAAAACTGTTTTTT CASSLGGSPTNEKLFF
TRBD2 TRBJ2-2 TRBV12-3/TRBV12-4 many TGTGCCAGCAGAAGTGGGCGTCGCGCGGGAGTTGTCGGGGAGCTGTTTTTT CASRSGRRAGVVGELFF
TRBD2 TRBJ2-1 TRBV24-1 many TGTGCCACCAGTGATCCCGGGACTAGCGGGGTAAATTACAATGAGCAGTTCTTC CATSDPGTSGVNYNEQFF
- TRBJ1-2 TRBV19 - TGTGCCAGTAGTTACGACAGGTCTAACTATGGCTACACCTTC CASSYDRSNYGYTF
- TRBJ1-2 TRBV19 few TGTGCCAGTACCCAAACGGGTTCTGGCTACACCTTC CASTQTGSGYTF
- TRBJ1-5 TRBV12-3/TRBV12-4 many TGTGCCAGCAGGTTCAGAGAGGGAAATCAGCCCCAGCATTTT CASRFREGNQPQHF
- TRBJ1-2 TRBV12-3/TRBV12-4 - TGTGCCAGCAGTTTGCCGACCCGGAGGGGAGGGATCTATGGCTACACCTTC CASSLPTRRGGIYGYTF
TRBD1 TRBJ1-6 TRBV27 many TGTGCCAGCAGTTTAGAGGGGGCTCGAAATTCACCCCTCCACTTT CASSLEGARNSPLHF
- TRBJ1-6 TRBV12-3/TRBV12-4 many TGTGCCATCAAACCGAATTCGAATAATTCACCCCTCCACTTT CAIKPNSNNSPLHF
TRBD2 TRBJ2-5 TRBV20-1 once TGCAGTGCTAGACAGCTAGCGGGAGGTATGACGGAGACCCAGTACTTC CSARQLAGGMTETQYF
TRBD2 TRBJ2-1 TRBV13 many TGTGCCAGCAGCTTGGGACTAGCGGTGCACAATGAGCAGTTCTTC CASSLGLAVHNEQFF
- TRBJ2-3 TRBV24-1 few TGTGCCACCAGTGATGCACACAGGGAAGATACGCAGTATTTT CATSDAHREDTQYF
TRBD2 TRBJ2-1 TRBV20-1 - TGCAGTGCTAGAGGAGGGTCTAGCGGGAGCAATGAGCAGTTCTTC CSARGGSSGSNEQFF
TRBD1 TRBJ2-7 TRBV3-1 many TGTGCCAGCAGGCGGACAGGGGTCTACGAGCAGTACTTC CASRRTGVYEQYF
TRBD2 TRBJ2-1 TRBV12-3/TRBV12-4 many TGTGCCAGCAGGAGCGGGACTAGCGGGATAAACAATGAGCAGTTCTTC CASRSGTSGINNEQFF
- TRBJ1-5 TRBV27 many TGTGCCAGCAGTGGGGGGGCAGGCAATCAGCCCCAGCATTTT CASSGGAGNQPQHF
TRBD2 TRBJ2-2 TRBV5-1 few TGCGCCAGCAATCCCAGCGGGAGAGGCGGGGAGCTGTTTTTT CASNPSGRGGELFF
TRBD1 TRBJ2-1 TRBV11-2 many TGTGCCACCCGGTCAGGGGGCAATGAGCAGTTCTTC CATRSGGNEQFF
- TRBJ1-3 TRBV28 - TGTGCCAGCAGTTTATTCCTCTCTGGAAACACCATATATTTT CASSLFLSGNTIYF
TRBD1 TRBJ2-5 TRBV28 many TGTGCCAGCCGAAAAAGGGGGCTTGAGACCCAGTACTTC CASRKRGLETQYF
TRBD1 TRBJ2-5 TRBV12-3/TRBV12-4 many TGTGCCAGCAGTTTGGGACAGATACAAGAGACCCAGTACTTC CASSLGQIQETQYF
- TRBJ2-3 TRBV20-1 many TGCCTCCCCTCGGATAGCGGATACACAGATACGCAGTATTTT CLPSDSGYTDTQYF
- TRBJ2-5 TRBV3-1 many TGTGCCAGCAGCCAAGGTCCTCAGCGGCAAGAGACCCAGTACTTC CASSQGPQRQETQYF
TRBD2 TRBJ2-3 TRBV4-1 few TGCGCCAGCAGCCGAACTAGCGGGAGAGGGGATAGAACAGATACGCAGTATTTT CASSRTSGRGDRTDTQYF
- TRBJ1-3 TRBV4-2 once TGTGCCAGCAGCCAAGGGCAGGGCACAGGAAACACCATATATTTT CASSQGQGTGNTIYF
TRBD2 TRBJ2-7 TRBV12-3/TRBV12-4 many TGTGCCACCGGACTAGCGGCCTACGAGCAGTACTTC CATGLAAYEQYF
TRBD2 TRBJ2-7 TRBV27 many TGTGCCAGCAAGACTAGCCGCTCCTACGAGCAGTACTTC CASKTSRSYEQYF
TRBD1 TRBJ1-2 TRBV6-5 many TGTGCCAGCAGTTATATTTCGACAGGGCTCCATGGCTACACCTTC CASSYISTGLHGYTF
TRBD2 TRBJ2-7 TRBV6-2/TRBV6-3 many TGTGCCAAGTGGACTAGCTACGAGCAGTACTTC CAKWTSYEQYF
TRBD1 TRBJ1-3 TRBV28 - TGTGCCAGCAGTTTGGAATTTACAGGGGACGGAAACACCATATATTTT CASSLEFTGDGNTIYF
- TRBJ2-2 TRBV30 many TGTGCCTGGAGTTACGTAAAGGGGCCTACCGGGGAGCTGTTTTTT CAWSYVKGPTGELFF
- TRBJ2-3 TRBV13 many TGTGCCAGCAGCGCTAGGGGCCATAGCACAGATACGCAGTATTTT CASSARGHSTDTQYF
- TRBJ2-7 TRBV28 many TGTGCCAGCAGTTTAAAACAGGGCTACGAGCAGTACTTC CASSLKQGYEQYF
TRBD1 TRBJ1-2 TRBV11-3 many TGTGCCAGCAGCTCGCGGGACAGTGTTGCTAACTATGGCTACACCTTC CASSSRDSVANYGYTF
- TRBJ2-7 TRBV6-1 many TGTGCCAGCAGTGAATCCAGGTCCTACGAGCAGTACTTC CASSESRSYEQYF
- TRBJ2-2 TRBV9 few TGTGCCAGCAGCGTAGAATCCCACGGGGAGCTGTTTTTT CASSVESHGELFF
TRBD1 TRBJ1-1 TRBV9 - TGTGCCAGCAGCGCACAGGGGGGGGACACTGAAGCTTTCTTT CASSAQGGDTEAFF